Below are 15 T cell receptor beta chains sequenced from a single sample in a study of T cell responses to AZD1222 COVID-19 vaccine. Method: immunoSEQ multiplex PCR; TCRdb's copy keeps in-frame clones and lacks some. The data contain around 130,000 clones, 93% of them singletons. The sequencing here drew on peripheral blood, taken on day 0 of AZD1222 vaccination. The receptors were sampled from an adult in good health.

The chain recombines TRBV10-3 with TRBJ1-4; no definite D call. This CDR3 region has 13 residues. V was trimmed by 8 bases and J by 4 bases, leaving 11 bases between them. Germline V gives CDR1 ENHRY, CDR2 SYGVKD. The CDR3 sequence is CAIRALNNEKLFF. The DNA for the CDR3 is TGTGCCATCCGGGCCCTGAATAATGAAAAACTGTTTTTT.

The CDR3 spells CASSEGFWGPEAFF. In DNA, the CDR3 is TGTGCCAGCAGTGAAGGGTTTTGGGGCCCTGAAGCTTTCTTT. This chain links TRBV6-1 with TRBJ1-1, with TRBD1 as a possible D gene (5 bases). The germline V gene encodes CDR1 MNHNS and CDR2 SASEGT. V lost 1 base and J 6 bases, leaving 12 bases between the germline ends. There are 14 residues in the CDR3.

This clone was observed once. V usage is TRBV4-2 and J usage is TRBJ1-2; D is possibly TRBD1 (6 bases). The CDR3 extends over 16 amino acids. The germline V gene has CDR1 LGHNA and CDR2 YNFKEQ. Trimming stripped 0 bases from V and 5 bases from J, with 16 bases between. Written as DNA, the CDR3 is TGTGCCAGCAGCCAAGAATCGCAAGGGGGTGCATATGGCTACACCTTC. This gives the protein CASSQESQGGAYGYTF.

This clone appeared a single time. The rearrangement joins TRBV18 to TRBJ2-5; D is ambiguous. V was trimmed by 3 bases and J by 2 bases, leaving 4 bases between them. CDR3 length: 12 residues. Germline-derived CDR1 and CDR2 are KGHSH and LQKENI. CDR3 protein: CASSPVQETQYF. For the CDR3, the DNA is TGTGCCAGCTCACCCGTGCAAGAGACCCAGTACTTC. Full variable domain (missing parts from reference TRBV18 and TRBJ2-5): NAGVMQNPRHLVRRRGQEARLRCSPMKGHSHVYWYRQLPEEGLKFMVYLQKENIIDESGMPKERFSAEFPKEGPSILRIQQVVRGDSAAYFCASSPVQETQYFGPGTRLLVL.

The chain couples TRBV7-8 to TRBJ1-1; D remains unclear. Trimming pared 2 bases from V and 0 bases from J, leaving 4 bases between. The V gene's germline CDR1 is SGHVS and CDR2 FQNEAQ. The length of the CDR3 is 13 residues. The CDR3 sequence: CASSLIVNTEAFF. Here the CDR3 DNA reads TGTGCCAGCAGCTTAATCGTGAACACTGAAGCTTTCTTT.

The chain joins TRBV25-1 to TRBJ1-1, with 8 bases fitting TRBD1. Germline V gene sequence: CDR1 MGHDK, CDR2 SYGVNS. The CDR3 spans 16 residues. J lost 0 bases, V lost 2 bases, and 5 bases had no gene match. CDR3 in amino acids: CASSEMTDRVNTEAFF. CDR3 DNA: TGTGCCAGCAGTGAAATGACGGACAGGGTGAACACTGAAGCTTTCTTT.

The V call is TRBV9, the J call TRBJ1-1, with a tentative D call TRBD1 (5 bases). The germline gives CDR1 SGDLS, CDR2 YYNGEE. This CDR3 is built from 14 residues. The V end lost 0 bases, the J end lost 7 bases, and 13 bases lay between the germline ends. CDR3 bases: TGTGCCAGCAGCGTAGGTGGAGGGACTATTGAAGCTTTCTTT. Protein sequence: CASSVGGGTIEAFF.

This clone was seen once. The junction differs from germline at one of its ends, possibly a read error. This chain joins TRBV7-2 and TRBJ2-3, with 7 bases matching TRBD2. Germline V gene data show CDR1 as SGHTA and CDR2 as FQGNSA. This CDR3 is built from 14 residues. CDR3 DNA: TGTGCCAGCAGCCTAGCGGTCTCCACAGATACGCAGTATTTT. Its protein product is CASSLAVSTDTQYF.

The rearrangement joins TRBV3-1 (or the pseudogene TRBV3-2) to TRBJ1-6; D is uncertain. The CDR3 loop spans 16 amino acids. Trimming left V 4 bases short and J 9 bases short, with 19 bases between. Germline V gives CDR1 LGHDT, CDR2 YNNKEL (reference sequence). CDR3 residues: CASSLATTPTLSPLHF. The CDR3 coding sequence is TGTGCCAGCAGCCTAGCAACGACACCGACCCTTTCACCCCTCCACTTT.

This clone was detected once. The chain carries TRBV6-4 and TRBJ1-2; weak D call: TRBD1 (5 bases). The CDR3 has 12 amino acids. The V gene lost 3 bases and the J gene lost 8 bases, with 10 bases spanning the gap. The germline gives CDR1 MRHNA, CDR2 SNTAGT. The CDR3 region is CASSESGKGYTF. DNA of the CDR3: TGTGCCAGCAGTGAGTCAGGGAAAGGCTACACCTTC.

This clone has just one count. This rearrangement joins TRBV23-1 to TRBJ2-1, with D maybe TRBD2 (6 bases). TRBV23-1 is known as an ORF, though its function is uncertain. The CDR3 extends over 13 amino acids. CDR3 loop: CASGRSSYNEQFF. The CDR3 coding sequence is TGCGCATCGGGGAGGAGCTCCTACAATGAGCAGTTCTTC.

V is TRBV11-2 and J is TRBJ2-2; D possibly matches TRBD1 or TRBD2 (5 bases each). Trimming stripped 5 bases from V and 5 bases from J, with 12 bases between. CDR1 SGHAT and CDR2 FQNNGV come from the germline V gene. The CDR3 has 14 residues. This CDR3 reads CASSRGPGTGELFF. In DNA, the CDR3 is TGTGCCAGCAGCCGGGGACCCGGGACCGGGGAGCTGTTTTTT.

The J gene is TRBJ1-1, the V gene TRBV19; 7 nucleotides match TRBD1. Germline assignment: CDR1 LNHDA and CDR2 SQIVND (reference sequence). The CDR3 is 14 amino acids. The V gene end was trimmed by 6 bases and the J gene end by 6 bases; junction bases not matched to a gene: 10. CDR3 sequence (DNA): TGTGCCAGTAGATGGGACAGTACCGTTCCTGAAGCTTTCTTT. Encoded protein: CASRWDSTVPEAFF.

The gene calls are TRBV6-5 and TRBJ1-3, with TRBD1 as a possible D gene (6 bases). Trimming cost V 6 bases and J 0 bases, with 12 bases left between them. This CDR3 region has 15 residues. Germline CDR1 reads MNHEY; CDR2 reads SVGAGI. CDR3 nucleotides: TGTGCCAGCAGACCGGGACACCTCTCTGGAAACACCATATATTTT. Translated: CASRPGHLSGNTIYF.

The chain employs TRBV6-6 and TRBJ1-3, with D possibly TRBD1 on 5 matching bases. The CDR3 runs to 17 residues. Trimming left V 5 bases short and J 0 bases short, with 17 bases between. The germline V gene has CDR1 MNHNY and CDR2 SVGAGI (reference sequence). The CDR3 sequence is CASSRSGGFDSGNTIYF. The CDR3 bases are TGTGCCAGCAGTCGCAGTGGGGGTTTCGACTCTGGAAACACCATATATTTT.